This T cell receptor (beta chain) was captured in a study of T-cell memory formation after mild COVID-19. Findings and caveats of the study: Clones contracting day 15 to 85 were balanced CD4/CD8; later expanders leaned CD4+. Cross-reactive memory appears to have joined, as suggested by some responding clones showing up in pre-infection memory. Shrinking CD4+ clones were chiefly CM and EM; CD8+ ones were chiefly EMRA.

This clonotype occurred a few times. What it binds is not known. Germline assignment: CDR1 SNHLY and CDR2 FYNNEI. The CDR3 spans 15 residues. V lost 6 bases and J lost 5, with 20 bases in between. TCRdb independently ran MiXCR on the 5' RACE reads; one entry per CDR3 protein. Among around 510,000 distinct CDR3 sequences listed, less than 25% were seen once. This rearrangement joins TRBV2 to TRBJ2-7, with D unresolved. Material for sequencing was PBMCs or a T cell subset sorted from them (not recorded which). The sequence was obtained from an adult woman who had mild COVID-19 (a few samples of this study predate the infection). Cell type and time point are not known. The CDR3 loop is CASRDGTLWLDEQYF. The CDR3 region has the DNA TGTGCCAGCAGGGATGGTACGCTATGGCTGGACGAGCAGTACTTC.